Detailed here is one T cell receptor beta chain. This specimen comes from a study of blood T cells in healthy people across ages. V lost 0 bases and J lost 4, with 12 bases in between. CDR1 and CDR2 from the germline V gene are LGHNA and YNFKEQ. The CDR3 length is 16 residues. Together with a sample-barcoded 5' primer, a J-beta primer mix was included in a second PCR lasting roughly 6 to 12 cycles. TCRdb analysed the 5' RACE reads with MiXCR anew, one entry per CDR3 protein. The sample holds roughly 1,000,000 distinct CDR3 sequences; under 30% are singletons and the top ten take approximately 0.71%. These data were likewise used in another study, on T cells of mothers and their children.

The clonotype originates from a girl aged 2-10 years in good health. The sequencing sample was made of blood. The V call is TRBV4-2, the J call TRBJ1-4; D is unresolved. CDR3 sequence (DNA): TGTGCCAGCAGCCAAGATGGATGGGAAAATAATGAAAAACTGTTTTTT. This codes for CASSQDGWENNEKLFF.